This entry is about one TCR beta chain. This entry is derived from a study of OX40 agonist ivuxolimab in advanced cancers. This CDR3 comprises 18 residues. CDR1 is SGHKS, CDR2 YYEKEE, per germline (reference sequence). The V and J ends lost 0 bases and 2 bases, in that order; junction bases with no gene match: 13. Only in-frame clones appear in the TCRdb table, and some are missing; sequencing was by immunoSEQ multiplex PCR. The table lists 60,000 to 85,000 clones, about 85% of them singletons. This clonotype was sampled from an adult with an advanced solid tumor such as melanoma, head and neck, liver or kidney cancer. The J gene is TRBJ1-2, the V gene TRBV5-5, with 7 bases that match TRBD1. This sample comprised CD4+ or CD8+ T cells sorted from blood, obtained in a trial of the OX40 agonist ivuxolimab. The CDR3 loop is CASSLDGTVRLLNYGYTF. The CDR3 DNA follows: TGTGCCAGCAGCTTGGATGGGACAGTTCGTCTTTTGAACTATGGCTACACCTTC.